This T cell receptor beta chain emerged from a study of blood T cell repertoires in COVID-19 (dated by TCRdb to the early 2020s). With regard to the full study: The collaborator samples originated in the United States, Italy and Spain and spanned the acute and convalescent phases of COVID-19. The material from the prospective study consisted of cDNA or gDNA derived from T cells, B-cell-depleted T cells, or PBMCs. Subjects who had been exposed to COVID-19, were actively infected with it, or had recovered from it provided the deeply sampled blood TCRbeta repertoires that made up the dataset. A freely available public database, intended as a resource for researchers studying the immune response to SARS-CoV-2, is where the repertoires were released. Samples came from the ongoing ImmuneRACE study (first 160 participants) plus 1,254 subjects from 6 global collaborators. The sample metadata nearly always contained a de-identified subject ID, COVID-19 status, age in years and sex. Where HLA class I and class II types were available, the types were taken from metadata supplied by the sample provider, not from assay-based typing. What the study reported, not specific to this receptor: The amount of clinical and demographic metadata varied by source and participant and was provided uncurated.

The immunoSEQ Assay, a bias-controlled multiplex PCR, was used to amplify TCRbeta CDR3 regions from genomic DNA. From the authors' description of their analysis: The number of nucleated cells in each sample was estimated from the amplification of reference gene primers within the assay. Sequence reads were collapsed and filtered to measure the absolute abundance of every unique TCRbeta CDR3 rearrangement. Productive Simpson clonality was computed per sample as the square root of Simpson's diversity index over productive rearrangements. The clones in this table, taken by TCRdb from immuneACCESS, are in-frame only. Not every clone is retained; where verified, under half of the shortfall comes from an unresolved V gene, and the cause of the rest is unknown. The V and J calls and the clone size are those of that table, but D and trimming were determined from the DNA. This sample holds around 150,000 clones; 87% were observed only once. 2% to 3% of the sample is taken by the ten largest.

The CDR3 holds 15 amino acids from the cysteine to the phenylalanine. CDR3 DNA is the only sequence kept; it has 45 bases, read in frame from the first base. After removal of 6 bases from V and 7 bases from J, the junction retains 7 bases not matched to a gene. Via the germline V gene, CDR1 is MNHEY and CDR2 SVGAGI. Each collaborating institution followed its own protocols to collect whole blood in K2EDTA tubes. For TCRbeta analysis, collaborators shipped samples in one of three forms: frozen whole blood, isolated PBMCs, or DNA extracted from either of those sample types. In regard to this clone: The antigen it recognizes is unknown. There are no base qualities to consult, and no much larger clone falls within one base.

Sequencing was performed on peripheral blood. The chain was built from TRBV6-5 and TRBJ1-6; 9 middle bases align to TRBD1. The clonotype was recovered from a man in his fifties or sixties with active COVID-19. The CDR3 sequence is CASRAGTGINSPLHF. The DNA reads as follows: TGTGCCAGCAGGGCCGGGACAGGGATAAATTCACCCCTCCACTTT.